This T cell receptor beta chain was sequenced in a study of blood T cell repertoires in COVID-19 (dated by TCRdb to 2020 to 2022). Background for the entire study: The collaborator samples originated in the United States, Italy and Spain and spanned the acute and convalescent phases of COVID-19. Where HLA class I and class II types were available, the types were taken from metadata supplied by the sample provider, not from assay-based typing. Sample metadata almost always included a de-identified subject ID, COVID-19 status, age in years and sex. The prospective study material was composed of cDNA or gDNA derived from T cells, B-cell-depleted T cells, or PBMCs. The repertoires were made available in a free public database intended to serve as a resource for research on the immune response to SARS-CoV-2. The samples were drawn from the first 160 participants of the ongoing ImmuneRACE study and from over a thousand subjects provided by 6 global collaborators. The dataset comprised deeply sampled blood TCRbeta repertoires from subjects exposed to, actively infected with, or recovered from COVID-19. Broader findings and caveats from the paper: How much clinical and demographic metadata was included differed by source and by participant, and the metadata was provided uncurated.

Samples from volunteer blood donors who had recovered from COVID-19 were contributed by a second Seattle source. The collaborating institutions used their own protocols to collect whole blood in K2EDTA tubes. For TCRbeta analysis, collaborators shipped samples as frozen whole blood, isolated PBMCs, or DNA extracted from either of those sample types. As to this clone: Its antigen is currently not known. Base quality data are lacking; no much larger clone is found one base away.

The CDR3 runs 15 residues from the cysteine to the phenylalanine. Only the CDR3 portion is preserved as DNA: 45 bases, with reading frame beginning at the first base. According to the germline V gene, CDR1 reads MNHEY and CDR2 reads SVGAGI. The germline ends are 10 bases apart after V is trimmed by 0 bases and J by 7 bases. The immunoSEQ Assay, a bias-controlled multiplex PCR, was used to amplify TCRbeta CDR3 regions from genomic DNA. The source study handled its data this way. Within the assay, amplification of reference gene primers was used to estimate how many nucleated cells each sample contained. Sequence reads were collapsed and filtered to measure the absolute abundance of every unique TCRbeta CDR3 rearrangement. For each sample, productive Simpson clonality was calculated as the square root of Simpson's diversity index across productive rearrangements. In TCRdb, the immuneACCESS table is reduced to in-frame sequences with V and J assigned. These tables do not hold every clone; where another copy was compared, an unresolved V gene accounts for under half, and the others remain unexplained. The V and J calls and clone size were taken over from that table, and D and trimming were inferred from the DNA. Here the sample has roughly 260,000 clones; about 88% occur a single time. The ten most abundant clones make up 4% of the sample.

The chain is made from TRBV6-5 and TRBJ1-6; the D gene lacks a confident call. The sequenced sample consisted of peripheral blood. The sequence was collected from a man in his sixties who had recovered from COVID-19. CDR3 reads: CASSYSGRGNSPLHF. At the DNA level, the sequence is TGTGCCAGCAGTTACTCTGGGCGTGGGAATTCACCCCTCCACTTT.